This T cell receptor beta chain came from a study of tumor-infiltrating lymphocytes in primary liver carcinoma. As for the study in general: Stage T1-T3 N0M0 tumors spanned 4.2 to 10 cm. Whole-study findings and limits: Blood's top-250-clone fraction was significantly lower than that of tumors (p = 0.039). CD4+ and CD8+ repertoires could not be compared in these unsorted bulk samples.

In addition to blood RNA drawn from unsorted whole blood, germline DNA was extracted. Chronic HBV infection was present, with no prior treatment. Concerning this clonotype itself: Its antigen remains unknown.

The CDR3 loop spans 15 amino acids. Synthesis of TCR beta cDNA was carried out from 450 to 650 ng total RNA with a constant-region primer. ARM-PCR was slightly modified, and three nested multiplex PCR rounds with it gave rise to the TCR beta libraries. TRBV1-TRBV30 forward and Cbeta reverse primers drove the first two approximately 11-cycle rounds. Using its own MiXCR run on the multiplex PCR reads, TCRdb lists one record per CDR3 protein. Found here are about 330,000 distinct CDR3 sequences, about 65% of them singletons; the top ten hold under 8.5%. Sample: peripheral blood. V and J are TRBV12-3 or TRBV12-4 and TRBJ1-5; possibly TRBD1 for D (7 bases). The J call may be faulty, since TRBJ2-3 better matches the DNA end. The sequence was obtained from a middle-aged man with primary liver carcinoma and hepatitis B virus infection. CDR3 sequence reads: CASSLTQGGNQPQYF. CDR3 in DNA: TGTGCCAGCAGTTTGACCCAGGGGGGCAATCAGCCCCAGTATTTT.